This T cell receptor (beta chain) was sequenced in a study of CD8+ T cells in alopecia areata. cDNA reverse transcribed from extracted RNA served as the sequencing template. TCRdb's copy holds only in-frame clones and misses some; the assay was immunoSEQ multiplex PCR. The data contain some 150,000 clones, less than 80% of them singletons. V was pared by 3 bases and J by 4 bases, with 9 bases between. Germline values: CDR1 MNHNY, CDR2 SVGAGI (reference sequence). The length of the CDR3 is 13 residues. The origin of this receptor is a human donor with alopecia areata. This sequence joins TRBV6-6 and TRBJ1-2; D gene unclear. Sequenced material: CD8+ T cells sorted from blood, taken at week 0. CDR3 residues: CASSYEVLYGYTF. The CDR3 nucleotides are TGTGCCAGCAGTTATGAGGTCCTCTATGGCTACACCTTC.